These 27 T cell receptor beta chains originate from one sample sequenced in a study of T cell repertoires in cytomegalovirus infection. Antigens for these TCRs are unknown. TCRdb re-called the reads with MiXCR, one entry per CDR3 protein. This table has hundreds of thousands of distinct CDR3 sequences, roughly 33% appearing once. This sample comprised cultured CD8+ T cells from PBMCs, obtained from culture after CMV antigen stimulation. Receptors were obtained from a human donor in good health (CMV status not recorded). Some clones in this sample may be carry-over from other donors' samples.

There are a few counts of this clonotype. The chain has TRBV6-2 or TRBV6-3 and TRBJ1-6; D uncertain. The CDR3 length is 14 residues. CDR1 MNHEY and CDR2 SVGEGT come from the germline V gene. The V gene lost 2 bases and the J gene lost 9 bases, with 11 bases spanning the gap. The CDR3 DNA follows: TGTGCCAGCAGTTACCCCGCTTCAGGTTCACCCCTCCACTTT. This gives the protein CASSYPASGSPLHF.

The table lists this clonotype with a few counts. V and J are TRBV7-8 and TRBJ2-7; no clear D. The CDR3 has 15 residues. Germline CDR1 and CDR2: SGHVS and FQNEAQ. Trimming pared 0 bases from V and 2 bases from J, leaving 11 bases between. CDR3 residues: CASSLASPLTYEQYF. The CDR3 DNA reads as TGTGCCAGCAGCTTAGCCAGTCCGCTAACCTACGAGCAGTACTTC. The variable domain in full, completed from reference TRBV7-8 and TRBJ2-7, reads GAGVSQSPRYKVAKRGQDVALRCDPISGHVSLFWYQQALGQGPEFLTYFQNEAQLDKSGLPSDRFFAERPEGSVSTLKIQRTQQEDSAVYLCASSLASPLTYEQYFGPGTRLTVT.

This clonotype was seen a handful of times. The gene calls are TRBV5-1 and TRBJ1-1, with D perhaps TRBD1 (6 bases). This CDR3 is built from 15 residues. Per the germline V gene, CDR1 is SGHRS and CDR2 is YFSETQ. Trimming shortened V by 0 bases and J by 3 bases, and 12 bases separated the two germline ends. The CDR3 DNA follows: TGCGCCAGCAGCTTGGATCAGGGGTGGGACACTGAAGCTTTCTTT. Translated: CASSLDQGWDTEAFF.

The chain combines TRBV5-1 with TRBJ2-1; 8 bases match TRBD1. The germline CDR1 and CDR2 sequences are SGHRS and YFSETQ. Unmatched junction bases numbered 4, after V lost 2 bases and J lost 3 bases. The CDR3 consists of 15 residues. For the CDR3, the DNA is TGCGCCAGCAGCTTCATACAGGGGGACTACAATGAGCAGTTCTTC. It codes for CASSFIQGDYNEQFF.

The V and J genes are TRBV12-3 or TRBV12-4 and TRBJ2-7; a weak D match, TRBD1 (8 bases). The germline V and J ends were trimmed by 6 bases and 3 bases, with 15 bases remaining between them. The CDR3 covers 14 residues. The CDR3 DNA reads TGTGCCAGCAGGGGGGGGGACAGGTACTACGAGCAGTACTTC. Its protein product is CASRGGDRYYEQYF.

This clonotype was picked up a small number of times. The chain carries TRBV27 and TRBJ2-7; the match to TRBD2 covers 7 bases. In germline, CDR1 is MNHEY, CDR2 SMNVEV (reference sequence). The ends lost 6 bases at V and 4 bases at J; junction bases unmatched: 9. This CDR3 has 14 residues. The CDR3 region has the DNA TGTGCCAGCAGGGTCGGGACTACCAGTTACGAGCAGTACGTC. Translating gives CASRVGTTSYEQYV.

The chain combines TRBV7-2 with TRBJ2-5; D might be TRBD1 (5 bases). CDR3 length: 19 residues. Germline V gene lookup returns CDR1 SGHTA and CDR2 FQGNSA. V gave up 5 bases and J gave up 3 bases, with 28 bases separating them. As DNA, the CDR3 is TGTGCCAGCAGCCTACCCCGGACACTACGGTTGAAAGCCAAAGAGACCCAGTACTTC. It is translated as CASSLPRTLRLKAKETQYF.

This clonotype was counted between two and nine times. CDR3 loop: CASSSEPLRNEKLFF. In nucleotides, the CDR3 is TGTGCCAGCAGCTCGGAGCCCCTCCGTAATGAAAAACTGTTTTTT. The rearrangement joins TRBV7-9 to TRBJ1-4; unclear D gene. The CDR3 sequence is 15 residues long. Germline assignment: CDR1 SEHNR and CDR2 FQNEAQ (reference sequence). Between the trimmed V and J ends, which lost 4 bases and 4 bases, there was a span of 13 bases.

This clonotype came up a few times. The chain joins TRBV14 to TRBJ1-1, with D uncertain. This CDR3 has 16 residues. V dropped 0 bases and J dropped 0 bases, with 11 bases sitting between them. The V gene's germline CDR1 is SGHDN and CDR2 FVKESK. CDR3 DNA sequence: TGTGCCAGCAGCCAAGATCTCGGAATGTTGAACACTGAAGCTTTCTTT. Amino acids: CASSQDLGMLNTEAFF.

The chain carries TRBV6-2 or TRBV6-3 and TRBJ2-1; 7 bases are a match to TRBD1. The junction had 5 bases not matched to a gene; V was cut back by 7 bases and J by 2 bases. The germline V gene encodes CDR1 MNHEY and CDR2 SVGEGT. This CDR3 spans 14 amino acids. The CDR3 region has the DNA TGTGCCAGCAACCAGGGGACAGCCTACAATGAGCAGTTCTTC. Protein: CASNQGTAYNEQFF.

V usage is TRBV6-2 or TRBV6-3 and J usage is TRBJ1-1, with D perhaps TRBD1 (6 bases). CDR1 and CDR2 from the germline V gene are MNHEY and SVGEGT. The CDR3 loop spans 16 amino acids. The V and J ends lost 0 bases and 1 base respectively, with 12 bases between them. Here the CDR3 reads CASSYSAQGPNTEAFF. CDR3 nucleotide sequence: TGTGCCAGCAGTTACTCAGCGCAGGGGCCGAACACTGAAGCTTTCTTT.

This clonotype was seen only a few times. The J gene is TRBJ2-3, the V gene TRBV14; D perhaps matches TRBD2 (5 bases). The germline CDR1 and CDR2 sequences are SGHDN and FVKESK. The CDR3 sequence is 15 residues long. The V end was cut by 4 bases, the J end by 1 base, with 12 bases between. This chain's CDR3 is CASSRERSRTDTQYF. CDR3 coding DNA: TGTGCCAGCAGCCGAGAGCGGTCCCGCACAGATACGCAGTATTTT.

V is TRBV19 and J is TRBJ1-5, with a possible D match to TRBD1 (6 bases). Germline V gene sequence: CDR1 LNHDA, CDR2 SQIVND (reference sequence). The V end lost 2 bases, the J end lost 2 bases, and 19 bases lay between the germline ends. The CDR3 sequence is 18 residues long. DNA for the CDR3: TGTGCCAGTAGTATACATCCGGGACAAGGGAGGGGCAATCAGCCCCAGCATTTT. Protein product: CASSIHPGQGRGNQPQHF.

The chain is built from TRBV19 and TRBJ2-2, with 12 bases aligning to TRBD1. Trimming at V came to 4 bases and at J to 6 bases, leaving 9 bases not matched to a gene. The CDR3 totals 17 residues. Germline V CDR1 and CDR2: LNHDA, SQIVND (reference sequence). The CDR3 DNA is TGTGCCAGTAGTACCCCCGGCGGGACAGGGGGCTCCGGGGAGCTGTTTTTT. The encoded protein is CASSTPGGTGGSGELFF.

The chain couples TRBV6-6 to TRBJ2-5, with 7 bases identical to TRBD1. After removal of 0 bases from V and 5 bases from J, the junction contained 12 bases not matched to a gene. This CDR3 is 17 amino acids long. Germline assignment: CDR1 MNHNY and CDR2 SVGAGI (reference sequence). The CDR3 bases are TGTGCCAGCAGTTACTCATGGGACAGTCTCGCCGCGGAGACCCAGTACTTC. It translates to CASSYSWDSLAAETQYF.

The chain employs TRBV4-1 and TRBJ1-6; no clear D. Germline CDR1 reads MGHRA; CDR2 reads YSYEKL. Trimming took off 2 bases at V and 8 bases at J, with 13 bases between the two ends. The length of the CDR3 is 15 residues. CDR3 DNA: TGCGCCAGCAGCCAACGGACCCCTTGGGATTCACCCCTCCACTTT. Its protein is CASSQRTPWDSPLHF.

The genes are TRBV27 and TRBJ1-2; 7 bases align to TRBD1. Trimming cost V 5 bases and J 5 bases; bases outside gene matches: 8. This CDR3 region has 14 residues. Germline lookup yields CDR1 MNHEY and CDR2 SMNVEV (reference sequence). Here the CDR3 DNA reads TGTGCCAGCAGTAGTACAGGGGTGGGGTATGGCTACACCTTC. Amino acids: CASSSTGVGYGYTF.

The V gene is TRBV2, the J gene TRBJ2-7; 9 positions agree with TRBD1. The junction had 5 bases not matched to a gene; V was cut back by 3 bases and J by 2 bases. The CDR3 extends over 15 amino acids. Germline values: CDR1 SNHLY, CDR2 FYNNEI. The CDR3 sequence is CASSEGDRVTYEQYF. The CDR3 nucleotides read TGTGCCAGCAGTGAGGGGGACAGGGTAACCTACGAGCAGTACTTC.

The CDR3 is CASTLGGGGLTETQYF. Here the CDR3 DNA reads TGTGCCAGCACCCTAGGCGGGGGGGGGTTGACGGAGACCCAGTACTTC. The V and J genes are TRBV12-3 or TRBV12-4 and TRBJ2-5, with 9 nucleotides matching TRBD2. With V trimmed by 7 bases and J by 5 bases, 14 bases remained unmatched. This CDR3 spans 16 amino acids.

The chain is built from TRBV3-1 and TRBJ1-2, with D hard to call. This CDR3 is 15 amino acids long. Trimming cost V 1 base and J 3 bases, with 12 bases left between them. Per germline, CDR1 LGHDT and CDR2 YNNKEL (reference sequence). The chain's CDR3 is CASSQVGRADYGYTF. The CDR3 region has the DNA TGTGCCAGCAGCCAAGTCGGGAGGGCGGACTATGGCTACACCTTC. The whole variable domain, filled in from reference TRBV3-1 and TRBJ1-2, reads DTAVSQTPKYLVTQMGNDKSIKCEQNLGHDTMYWYKQDSKKFLKIMFSYNNKELIINETVPNRFSPKSPDKAHLNLHINSLELGDSAVYFCASSQVGRADYGYTFGSGTRLTVV.

This clonotype showed up many times. This chain joins TRBV12-3 or TRBV12-4 and TRBJ1-5, with 7 nucleotides matching TRBD1. The CDR3 is 19 amino acids. The ends lost 6 bases at V and 2 bases at J; junction bases unmatched: 19. CDR3 nucleotide sequence: TGTGCCAGCAGCCCGAGATTCAGGGGGATTCCGGGAGGCAATCAGCCCCAGCATTTT. It is translated as CASSPRFRGIPGGNQPQHF.

V gene TRBV10-3 combines with J gene TRBJ2-7; 7 positions agree with TRBD2. The CDR3 runs 15 residues. J was trimmed by 2 bases and V by 7 bases; bases with no gene match: 11. Germline assignment: CDR1 ENHRY and CDR2 SYGVKD. The CDR3, as DNA: TGTGCCATCACCGAGCGGGACGGTGGACCCTACGAGCAGTACTTC. Translated: CAITERDGGPYEQYF.

The sample holds many counts of this clonotype. The chain links TRBV6-1 to TRBJ2-3, with 10 nucleotides matching TRBD2. Germline CDR1 reads MNHNS; CDR2 reads SASEGT. V lost 1 base, J lost 4 bases, and 2 bases stayed unmatched. CDR3 size: 15 residues. The DNA for the CDR3 is TGTGCCAGCAGTGAAGAGCGGGGGGGCCCAGATACGCAGTATTTT. It translates to CASSEERGGPDTQYF.

Ten or more counts support this clonotype. This sequence joins TRBV12-3 or TRBV12-4 and TRBJ2-1; D not certain. The length of the CDR3 is 13 residues. The V gene lost 1 base and the J gene lost 7 bases, with 8 bases spanning the gap. CDR3 bases: TGTGCCAGCAGTTTAGGGGGATGGAATGAGCAGTTCTTC. Amino acids: CASSLGGWNEQFF.

This clonotype was recorded a few times. The chain combines TRBV19 with TRBJ2-2; TRBD1 aligns across 9 bases. The germline gives CDR1 LNHDA, CDR2 SQIVND (reference sequence). This CDR3 is 17 amino acids long. V shed 6 bases, J shed 4 bases, and the junction held 12 bases outside the gene matches. The CDR3, as DNA: TGTGCCAGTAGGCCGACAGGGGGAAGCCTTAGCACCGGGGAGCTGTTTTTT. This encodes CASRPTGGSLSTGELFF.

The V call is TRBV7-9, the J call TRBJ2-4; tentative D call: TRBD2 (6 bases). Per the germline V gene, CDR1 is SEHNR and CDR2 is FQNEAQ (reference sequence). There are 13 residues in the CDR3. Between the trimmed V and J ends, which lost 8 bases and 4 bases, there was a span of 12 bases. In nucleotides, the CDR3 is TGTGCCAGCTCGGGGGAGATAAAAAACATTCAGTACTTC. Its protein is CASSGEIKNIQYF.

The rearrangement uses TRBV6-6 and TRBJ1-2; the match to TRBD1 covers 8 bases. Germline V CDR1 and CDR2: MNHNY, SVGAGI (reference sequence). There are 15 residues in the CDR3. With 6 bases clipped from V and 5 bases from J, the junction kept 11 bases outside the gene matches. In DNA, the CDR3 is TGTGCCAGCAGCCATCTTAGCTGGACAGGGTATGGCTACACCTTC. This sequence encodes CASSHLSWTGYGYTF.